The T cell receptor (beta chain) described here comes from a study of T cells after yellow fever vaccination. Study-wide findings and caveats: In FACS-sorted repertoires, abundant clonotypes from the bulk population could appear as contaminants. It was a weaker secondary response, yet one that peaked faster, at day 5 versus 15. Among primary-vaccination clones, most reappeared after the booster, at 95% to 96% for CD4 and roughly 90% for CD8.

This clonotype was seen a few times. The antigen is undetermined. MiXCR, run by TCRdb on the 5' RACE reads, gives a single entry per CDR3 protein. Among hundreds of thousands of distinct CDR3 sequences, 18% were seen once, and the ten largest hold 15% to 20%. The V gene end was trimmed by 2 bases and the J gene end by 4 bases; junction bases not matched to a gene: 10. The CDR3 extends over 17 amino acids. The germline V gene encodes CDR1 MNHEY and CDR2 SMNVEV (reference sequence). The chain recombines TRBV27 with TRBJ2-1; 8 positions match TRBD2. This receptor was identified in a man aged 18 to 30 who received the YFV17D yellow fever vaccine. The sequenced sample was PBMCs, obtained before the yellow fever booster vaccination. The CDR3, as DNA: TGTGCCAGCAGTTTAGTCTTTGCGGGGGGCCCTTACAATGAGCAGTTCTTC. It encodes CASSLVFAGGPYNEQFF.